Following are 31 T cell receptor beta chains from one sample sequenced in a study of blood T cell repertoires in COVID-19. This table comes from immunoSEQ multiplex PCR, and its TCRdb copy is limited to in-frame clones, with some not included. The data hold roughly 250,000 clones, with approximately 85% observed a single time. Sequencing was done on a sample of PBMCs or T cells enriched from blood (not recorded which). All receptors come from a woman in her twenties or thirties who had recovered from COVID-19.

V gene TRBV12-3 or TRBV12-4 combines with J gene TRBJ1-1; D is perhaps TRBD1 (5 bases). V shed 4 bases and J shed 10 bases, with 10 bases lying between them. CDR3 length: 11 amino acids. In DNA, the CDR3 is TGTGCCAGCAGTTCTCGGGGGAGAGCTTTCTTT. Amino acid sequence: CASSSRGRAFF.

This rearrangement joins TRBV27 to TRBJ1-6; D remains ambiguous. The CDR3 spans 15 residues. Per germline, CDR1 MNHEY and CDR2 SMNVEV (reference sequence). V gave up 3 bases and J gave up 7 bases, with 13 bases separating them. The CDR3 DNA is TGTGCCAGCAGTTTGTCCTTCCTCCTCAATTCACCCCTCCACTTT. It is translated as CASSLSFLLNSPLHF.

V gene TRBV10-3 combines with J gene TRBJ2-1, with TRBD2 identical over 10 bases. The V segment lost 4 bases and the J segment 5 bases; nucleotides outside the gene matches: 2. Germline values: CDR1 ENHRY, CDR2 SYGVKD. This CDR3 has 14 residues. CDR3 residues: CAISGTSGNNEQFF. CDR3 in DNA: TGTGCCATCAGTGGGACTAGCGGCAACAATGAGCAGTTCTTC.

This chain links TRBV19 with TRBJ2-7, with a weak D call TRBD1 (6 bases). V was pared by 2 bases and J by 0 bases, with 17 bases between. Germline values: CDR1 LNHDA, CDR2 SQIVND (reference sequence). This CDR3 contains 17 residues. The CDR3 here is CASSITGRLRFSYEQYF. The CDR3 DNA follows: TGTGCCAGTAGTATAACAGGGAGACTTCGTTTCTCCTACGAGCAGTACTTC.

This clone was seen a few times. V gene TRBV19 combines with J gene TRBJ1-4; the match to TRBD1 covers 11 bases. Germline V gene data show CDR1 as LNHDA and CDR2 as SQIVND (reference sequence). The V segment lost 5 bases and the J segment 4 bases; nucleotides outside the gene matches: 6. The CDR3 totals 16 residues. The CDR3 protein is CASSSRDRGYNEKLFF. The CDR3, as DNA: TGTGCCAGTAGTTCCCGGGACAGGGGGTATAATGAAAAACTGTTTTTT.

The V call is TRBV12-3 or TRBV12-4, the J call TRBJ1-2, with a weak D call TRBD1 (5 bases). V lost 4 bases, J lost 4 bases, and 10 bases lay in between. The CDR3 length is 13 residues. CDR3 nucleotide sequence: TGTGCCAGCAGTTACAGGTTACGCTATGGCTACACCTTC. It translates to CASSYRLRYGYTF.

This chain joins TRBV19 and TRBJ2-1, with 7 bases lining up with TRBD2. Losses at the gene ends were 7 bases for V and 0 bases for J; bases not matched to a gene: 9. The CDR3 is 16 residues long. CDR1 is LNHDA and CDR2 is SQIVND in the germline V gene (reference sequence). The CDR3 loop is CASTPGGSRSYNEQFF. CDR3 sequence (DNA): TGTGCCAGTACCCCCGGCGGGAGTCGCTCCTACAATGAGCAGTTCTTC.

The rearrangement uses TRBV11-3 and TRBJ2-1; 8 nucleotides line up with TRBD2. The CDR3 extends over 15 amino acids. The germline V gene has CDR1 SGHNT and CDR2 YENEEA. V dropped 1 base and J dropped 7; count of bases not matched to a gene: 6. This chain's CDR3 is CASSLAGGPENEQFF. The CDR3 DNA reads as TGTGCCAGCAGCTTAGCGGGAGGGCCGGAGAATGAGCAGTTCTTC.

V is TRBV5-6 and J is TRBJ2-1, with D unresolved. V gave up 0 bases and J gave up 0 bases, with 10 bases separating them. The V gene's germline CDR1 is SGHDT and CDR2 YYEEEE. This CDR3 is 16 amino acids long. The CDR3 DNA reads as TGTGCCAGCAGCTTGGTGGGCACGTTCTCCTACAATGAGCAGTTCTTC. Translation gives CASSLVGTFSYNEQFF.

This chain joins TRBV5-1 and TRBJ2-5, with D hard to call. This CDR3 has 14 amino acids. V lost 0 bases, J lost 0 bases, and 6 bases lay in between. Germline V gene data show CDR1 as SGHRS and CDR2 as YFSETQ. The chain's CDR3 is CASSLVSHQETQYF. The CDR3, as DNA: TGCGCCAGCAGCTTGGTTAGCCACCAAGAGACCCAGTACTTC.

This CDR3 is CASSQVFPRSYNEQFF. CDR3 nucleotides: TGCGCCAGCAGCCAAGTATTTCCCCGCTCCTACAATGAGCAGTTCTTC. J is TRBJ2-1 and V is TRBV4-1; D is ambiguous. CDR1 and CDR2 from the germline V gene are MGHRA and YSYEKL. V lost 1 base, J lost 0 bases, and 10 bases lay in between. The length of the CDR3 is 16 residues.

V usage is TRBV5-6 and J usage is TRBJ1-2, with D possibly being TRBD1 (6 bases). The CDR3 sequence is 13 residues long. With 2 bases removed from V and 5 bases from J, the gap between germline ends came to 10 bases. Germline CDR1 reads SGHDT; CDR2 reads YYEEEE. The CDR3 loop is CASSLGQNYGYTF. The CDR3 DNA follows: TGTGCCAGCAGCTTAGGACAGAATTATGGCTACACCTTC.

The V and J genes are TRBV5-1 and TRBJ1-5; the D is unclear. V lost 5 bases and J lost 0, with 9 bases in between. Germline V gene lookup returns CDR1 SGHRS and CDR2 YFSETQ. This CDR3 comprises 14 residues. The CDR3 is CASSPYSSNQPQHF. In nucleotides, the CDR3 is TGCGCCAGCAGTCCCTACAGTAGCAATCAGCCCCAGCATTTT.

This chain connects TRBV5-4 to TRBJ2-5, with D unclear. V was trimmed by 4 bases and J by 2 bases, leaving 12 bases between them. This CDR3 is built from 14 residues. Germline V gene sequence: CDR1 SGHNT, CDR2 YYREEE (reference sequence). The CDR3 loop reads CASSLWAAQETQYF. CDR3 sequence (DNA): TGTGCCAGCAGCCTCTGGGCAGCACAAGAGACCCAGTACTTC.

The V and J genes are TRBV27 and TRBJ1-2, with D unresolved. The CDR3 extends over 15 amino acids. CDR1 is MNHEY and CDR2 is SMNVEV in the germline V gene (reference sequence). Trimming took 2 bases from V and 6 from J, leaving 16 bases between them. As DNA, the CDR3 is TGTGCCAGCAGTTTAACCCCGGGGAGGGCTGATGGCTACACCTTC. It yields the protein CASSLTPGRADGYTF.

The gene calls are TRBV3-1 (or the pseudogene TRBV3-2) and TRBJ1-6, with 8 bases lining up with TRBD1. Trimming at V came to 1 base and at J to 8 bases, leaving 7 bases not matched to a gene. CDR1 LGHDT and CDR2 YNNKEL come from the germline V gene (reference sequence). The CDR3 loop spans 16 amino acids. In DNA form, the CDR3 reads TGTGCCAGCAGCCAAGTTCCCGGGACAGGAGATTCACCCCTCCACTTT. This gives the protein CASSQVPGTGDSPLHF.

The table lists this clone with a count of one. The chain joins TRBV19 to TRBJ1-5; 9 bases agree with TRBD1. This CDR3 comprises 15 residues. Looked up from germline, CDR1 is LNHDA and CDR2 is SQIVND (reference sequence). J gave up 5 bases and V 3 bases, and 5 bases lay outside the gene matches. The CDR3 loop reads CASSITGGPYQPQHF. CDR3 DNA: TGTGCCAGTAGTATTACAGGGGGCCCCTATCAGCCCCAGCATTTT.

V and J are TRBV24-1 and TRBJ1-1; D uncertain. Deletions cut 5 bases from V and 2 bases from J, with 8 bases between. Per the germline V gene, CDR1 is KGHDR and CDR2 is SFDVKD. The CDR3 loop spans 13 amino acids. The CDR3 DNA follows: TGTGCCACCAGTGGAGGCAGAAACACTGAAGCTTTCTTT. Residues: CATSGGRNTEAFF.

The chain links TRBV29-1 to TRBJ1-2, with D perhaps matching TRBD1 (6 bases). CDR3 length: 12 residues. Trimming removed 4 bases from V and 5 bases from J, with 11 bases in between. CDR1 is SQVTM and CDR2 is ANQGSEA in the germline V gene. The CDR3 DNA sequence: TGCAGCGTTGCCAGGGGCGCTTATGGCTACACCTTC. It translates to CSVARGAYGYTF.

This rearrangement joins TRBV4-1 to TRBJ2-1, with 11 bases fitting TRBD2. CDR1 is MGHRA and CDR2 is YSYEKL in the germline V gene. The CDR3 runs 16 residues. The junction had 9 bases not matched to a gene; V was cut back by 3 bases and J by 8 bases. The CDR3 region has the DNA TGCGCCAGCAGCCAGAATCTAGCGGGAGGTCAGGATGAGCAGTTCTTC. This sequence encodes CASSQNLAGGQDEQFF.

The chain is built from TRBV9 and TRBJ1-2; D not certain. The V gene lost 0 bases and the J gene lost 4 bases, with 13 bases spanning the gap. Germline lookup yields CDR1 SGDLS and CDR2 YYNGEE. The CDR3 has 15 amino acids. CDR3 residues: CASSVGGGWAYGYTF. For the CDR3, the DNA is TGTGCCAGCAGCGTAGGGGGAGGGTGGGCCTATGGCTACACCTTC.

The chain recombines TRBV28 with TRBJ1-2; TRBD1 agrees at 11 bases. The V gene end was trimmed by 2 bases and the J gene end by 5 bases; junction bases not matched to a gene: 13. The CDR3 has 18 amino acids. From germline, CDR1 is MDHEN and CDR2 SYDVKM. This chain's CDR3 is CASSLIKGDRGGKYGYTF. The DNA of the CDR3 is TGTGCCAGCAGTTTAATCAAAGGGGACAGGGGGGGAAAGTATGGCTACACCTTC.

The chain joins TRBV28 to TRBJ1-5, with 8 bases aligning to TRBD1. The CDR3 sequence is 15 residues long. The germline CDR1 and CDR2 sequences are MDHEN and SYDVKM. Trimming took 4 bases from V and 4 from J; bases not matched to a gene: 6. The CDR3 DNA reads as TGTGCCAGCAGTTCTCTCCGGACAGGGAATCAGCCCCAGCATTTT. As protein: CASSSLRTGNQPQHF. The full variable domain, with the rest looked up from reference TRBV28 and TRBJ1-5, is DVKVTQSSRYLVKRTGEKVFLECVQDMDHENMFWYRQDPGLGLRLIYFSYDVKMKEKGDIPEGYSVSREKKERFSLILESASTNQTSMYLCASSSLRTGNQPQHFGDGTRLSIL.

The rearrangement uses TRBV11-3 and TRBJ2-5; D is undetermined. V dropped 3 bases and J dropped 4 bases, with 9 bases sitting between them. Germline CDR1 SGHNT, CDR2 YENEEA. The CDR3 has 13 amino acids. CDR3 sequence: CASSLGSRETQYF. The CDR3 coding sequence is TGTGCCAGCAGCTTGGGCAGTAGAGAGACCCAGTACTTC. The whole variable domain, remainder taken from reference TRBV11-3 and TRBJ2-5, is EAGVVQSPRYKIIEKKQPVAFWCNPISGHNTLYWYLQNLGQGPELLIRYENEEAVDDSQLPKDRFSAERLKGVDSTLKIQPAELGDSAVYLCASSLGSRETQYFGPGTRLLVL.

V is TRBV10-3 and J is TRBJ2-6; 10 bases are a match to TRBD1. Germline CDR1 reads ENHRY; CDR2 reads SYGVKD. The CDR3 contains 19 residues. Trimming took 5 bases from V and 0 from J; bases not matched to a gene: 10. The CDR3 spells CAISPGQGTGYSGANVLTF. The CDR3 DNA is TGTGCCATCAGTCCGGGACAGGGGACCGGTTACTCTGGGGCCAACGTCCTGACTTTC.

The V call is TRBV25-1, the J call TRBJ2-2; 11 bases line up with TRBD2. From germline, CDR1 is MGHDK and CDR2 SYGVNS. This CDR3 is 17 amino acids long. Losses at the gene ends were 4 bases for V and 5 bases for J; bases not matched to a gene: 9. DNA for the CDR3: TGTGCCAGCAGTGCCCCCCCTACTAGCGGGGGAACCGGGGAGCTGTTTTTT. Protein: CASSAPPTSGGTGELFF.

The rearrangement joins TRBV2 to TRBJ1-2; D not resolved. The length of the CDR3 is 13 residues. CDR1 is SNHLY and CDR2 is FYNNEI in the germline V gene. V shed 5 bases and J shed 4 bases, with 11 bases lying between them. The CDR3 is CASSPRGTYGYTF. The CDR3 coding sequence is TGTGCCAGCAGTCCCCGGGGTACCTATGGCTACACCTTC.

The rearrangement uses TRBV13 and TRBJ2-7; D might be TRBD2 (5 bases). CDR1 and CDR2 from the germline V gene are PRHDT and FYEKMQ (reference sequence). The CDR3 length is 16 residues. Trimming left V 0 bases short and J 0 bases short, with 12 bases between. The CDR3 loop is CASSLGPGIPSYEQYF. CDR3 bases: TGTGCCAGCAGCTTAGGCCCGGGGATTCCCTCCTACGAGCAGTACTTC.

The chain combines TRBV6-4 with TRBJ2-7; D perhaps matches TRBD2 (6 bases). Trimming cost V 3 bases and J 4 bases, with 13 bases left between them. The V gene's germline CDR1 is MRHNA and CDR2 SNTAGT. CDR3 size: 14 residues. CDR3 sequence: CASSEKESGYEQYF. CDR3 DNA sequence: TGTGCCAGCAGTGAAAAAGAAAGCGGGTACGAGCAGTACTTC.

The chain is built from TRBV18 and TRBJ2-2; D call uncertain. This CDR3 is 14 amino acids long. V was pared by 3 bases and J by 5 bases, with 10 bases between. Germline V gene data show CDR1 as KGHSH and CDR2 as LQKENI. The CDR3 bases are TGTGCCAGCTCACCCGCCCGTACTACCGGGGAGCTGTTTTTT. Amino acids: CASSPARTTGELFF.

The chain carries TRBV28 and TRBJ2-7; 8 bases are shared with TRBD1. Trimming at V came to 8 bases and at J to 3 bases, leaving 0 bases not matched to a gene. Germline V gene data show CDR1 as MDHEN and CDR2 as SYDVKM. The CDR3 has 11 residues. CDR3 nucleotides: TGTGCCAGCGACAGGGGCTACGAGCAGTACTTC. This codes for CASDRGYEQYF.